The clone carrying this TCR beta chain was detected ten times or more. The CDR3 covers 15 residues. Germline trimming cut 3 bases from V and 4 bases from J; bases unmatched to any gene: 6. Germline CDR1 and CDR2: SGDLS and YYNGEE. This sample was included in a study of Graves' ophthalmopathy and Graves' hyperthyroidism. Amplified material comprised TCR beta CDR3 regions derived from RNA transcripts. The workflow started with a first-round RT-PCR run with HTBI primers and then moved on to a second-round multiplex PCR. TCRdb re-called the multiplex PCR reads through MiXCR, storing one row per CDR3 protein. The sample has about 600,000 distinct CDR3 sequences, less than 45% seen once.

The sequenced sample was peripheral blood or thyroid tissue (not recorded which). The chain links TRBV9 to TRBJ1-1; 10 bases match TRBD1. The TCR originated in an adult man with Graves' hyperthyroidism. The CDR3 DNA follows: TGTGCCAGCAGCGAGGGACAGGGGTATGGCACTGAAGCTTTCTTT. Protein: CASSEGQGYGTEAFF.